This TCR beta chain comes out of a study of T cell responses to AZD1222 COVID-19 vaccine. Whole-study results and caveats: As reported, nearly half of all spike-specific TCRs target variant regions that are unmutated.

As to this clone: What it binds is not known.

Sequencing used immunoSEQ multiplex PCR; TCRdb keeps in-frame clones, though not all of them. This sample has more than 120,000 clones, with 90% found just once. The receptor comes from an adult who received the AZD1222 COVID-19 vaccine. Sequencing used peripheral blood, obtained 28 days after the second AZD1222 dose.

CDR3: CASGSGGLTEAFF. Written as DNA, the CDR3 is TGTGCCAGCGGGAGTGGGGGGCTCACTGAAGCTTTCTTT. The rearrangement links TRBV7-3 to TRBJ1-1; D possibly corresponds to TRBD1 (6 bases). The germline V gene encodes CDR1 SGHTA and CDR2 FQGTGA. The CDR3 runs to 13 residues. V lost 8 bases and J lost 4, with 14 bases in between. The variable domain in full, completed from reference TRBV7-3 and TRBJ1-1, reads GAGVSQTPSNKVTEKGKYVELRCDPISGHTALYWYRQSLGQGPEFLIYFQGTGAADDSGLPNDRFFAVRPEGSVSTLKIQRTERGDSAVYLCASGSGGLTEAFFGQGTRLTVV.